These 19 T cell receptor beta chains were all obtained from the same sample, sequenced in a study of T cells in Graves' hyperthyroidism and ophthalmopathy. Amplified TCR beta CDR3 regions came from RNA transcripts. HTBI primers drove first-round RT-PCR of the TCR CDR3. TCRdb reprocessed the multiplex PCR reads via MiXCR and lists one record per CDR3 protein. The sample holds more than 500,000 distinct CDR3 sequences, about 16% seen once. The sequencing input was blood. Receptor source: a woman in her 30s with Graves' ophthalmopathy.

This clonotype has at least ten counts. The CDR3, as DNA: TGTGCCAGCAGCTTAGAATCGACAGGATGGACTGAGCAGTTCTTC. Protein: CASSLESTGWTEQFF. The genes are TRBV7-2 and TRBJ2-1; tentative D call: TRBD1 (6 bases). The V gene's germline CDR1 is SGHTA and CDR2 FQGNSA. Trimming removed 1 base at V and 9 bases at J, with 16 bases between. The CDR3 has 15 amino acids.

This clonotype showed up many times. This sequence joins TRBV28 and TRBJ2-1; 9 bases are a match to TRBD1. The CDR3 totals 15 residues. The ends lost 1 base at V and 9 bases at J; junction bases unmatched: 7. Germline V gene lookup returns CDR1 MDHEN and CDR2 SYDVKM. CDR3 nucleotide sequence: TGTGCCAGCAGTTTATTGGGACAGGGCGGGGCTGAGCAGTTCTTC. The encoded protein is CASSLLGQGGAEQFF.

This clonotype appeared many times. The J gene is TRBJ2-1, the V gene TRBV12-3 or TRBV12-4, with TRBD1 matching over 8 bases. The CDR3 contains 17 residues. V shed 6 bases, J shed 7 bases, and the junction held 17 bases outside the gene matches. This CDR3 is CASRTPGGSGLVNEQFF. The DNA for the CDR3 is TGTGCCAGCAGAACTCCAGGGGGCTCAGGGCTGGTAAATGAGCAGTTCTTC.

This clonotype occurred many times. This chain connects TRBV4-3 to TRBJ2-7; 7 nucleotides line up with TRBD1. There are 16 residues in the CDR3. The ends lost 3 bases at V and 3 bases at J; junction bases unmatched: 11. Germline V CDR1 and CDR2: LGHNA, YSLEER. CDR3 region: CASSQSPQGQGYEQYF. In DNA, the CDR3 is TGCGCCAGCAGCCAGAGCCCACAGGGGCAGGGCTACGAGCAGTACTTC.

This clonotype was counted ten times or more. The V call is TRBV20-1, the J call TRBJ2-5; TRBD1 matches at 7 bases. Trimming at V came to 2 bases and at J to 0 bases, leaving 3 bases not matched to a gene. The CDR3 covers 14 residues. Germline CDR1 DFQATT, CDR2 SNEGSKA (reference sequence). The CDR3 bases are TGCAGTGCTAGACAGGGGGTGTACCAAGAGACCCAGTACTTC. This translates into CSARQGVYQETQYF.

Regarding this clonotype: This sequence may be a read error, since a much larger clone differs from it by one base. The rearrangement joins TRBV7-7 to TRBJ2-3; no definite D call. This CDR3 contains 13 residues. CDR1 and CDR2 (germline): SSHAT, FNYEAQ (reference sequence). The DNA of the CDR3 is TGTGCTAGCAGCTTTACTGACACAGATTCGCAGTATTTT. Protein product: CASSFTDTDSQYF. The complete variable domain, with remaining parts taken from reference TRBV7-7 and TRBJ2-3, reads GAGVSQSPRYKVTKRGQDVTLRCDPISSHATLYWYQQALGQGPEFLTYFNYEAQPDKSGLPSDRFSAERPEGSISTLTIQRTEQRDSAMYRCASSFTDTDSQYFGPGTRLTVL.

This clonotype was counted at least ten times. The chain has TRBV28 and TRBJ1-5; D ambiguous. Between the trimmed V and J ends, which lost 5 bases and 4 bases, there was a span of 18 bases. The CDR3 extends over 16 amino acids. Looked up from germline, CDR1 is MDHEN and CDR2 is SYDVKM. The CDR3 DNA is TGTGCCAGCAGTCCGCGAGGGTGGGCTGGTAATCAGCCCCAGCATTTT. Translation gives CASSPRGWAGNQPQHF. Based on the CDR3 plus reference TRBV28 and TRBJ1-5, the full variable domain is DVKVTQSSRYLVKRTGEKVFLECVQDMDHENMFWYRQDPGLGLRLIYFSYDVKMKEKGDIPEGYSVSREKKERFSLILESASTNQTSMYLCASSPRGWAGNQPQHFGDGTRLSIL.

This clonotype was recorded at least ten times. This chain uses TRBV7-9 with TRBJ1-2; TRBD1 is a possible D gene (6 bases). Trimming took off 4 bases at V and 2 bases at J, with 14 bases between the two ends. The CDR3 runs to 15 residues. Germline assignment: CDR1 SEHNR and CDR2 FQNEAQ (reference sequence). In DNA form, the CDR3 reads TGTGCCAGCAGCTCCGCGGGGGGCGCGAACTATGGCTACACCTTC. Protein: CASSSAGGANYGYTF.

This clonotype showed up many times. This chain connects TRBV7-2 to TRBJ1-2, with 9 bases that match TRBD1. Germline V gene sequence: CDR1 SGHTA, CDR2 FQGNSA. This CDR3 is built from 16 residues. The J segment lost 2 bases and the V segment lost 5 bases, leaving 9 bases of the junction unmatched. CDR3 bases: TGTGCCAGCAGCACCGATACCGGGACAGGGAACTATGGCTACACCTTC. Its translation: CASSTDTGTGNYGYTF.

This clonotype was seen only a few times. The gene calls are TRBV6-1 and TRBJ2-7; 7 bases are shared with TRBD2. Germline CDR1 reads MNHNS; CDR2 reads SASEGT. The junction had 7 bases not matched to a gene; V was cut back by 8 bases and J by 6 bases. The CDR3 runs 12 residues. The CDR3 reads CASGRAGAEQYF. CDR3 coding DNA: TGTGCCAGCGGAAGGGCGGGAGCCGAGCAGTACTTC.

This clonotype has a handful of counts. The chain combines TRBV20-1 with TRBJ2-2, with 12 bases fitting TRBD2. The CDR3 sequence is 17 residues long. Germline-derived CDR1 and CDR2 are DFQATT and SNEGSKA (reference sequence). Unmatched junction bases numbered 13, after V lost 6 bases and J lost 5 bases. The CDR3 DNA reads TGCAGTGCCGGAATGACTAGCGGGAGAGGTTGGACCGGGGAGCTGTTTTTT. The encoded protein is CSAGMTSGRGWTGELFF.

The genes are TRBV5-8 and TRBJ2-7, with 9 positions matching TRBD1. Germline CDR1 reads SGHTS; CDR2 reads YDEGEE. This CDR3 has 17 amino acids. V shed 1 base and J 4 bases; nucleotides not matched to a gene: 12. The CDR3 DNA is TGTGCCAGCAGCTTGCCCCGGAATCCGGGACAGGGTTACGAGCAGTACTTC. It encodes CASSLPRNPGQGYEQYF.

The chain carries TRBV4-2 and TRBJ2-5, with D hard to call. The CDR3 runs to 14 residues. Germline assignment: CDR1 LGHNA and CDR2 YNFKEQ. V was trimmed by 0 bases and J by 2 bases, leaving 7 bases between them. As DNA, the CDR3 is TGTGCCAGCAGCCAAGATGCAGGTCAAGAGACCCAGTACTTC. Its protein product is CASSQDAGQETQYF.

This clonotype turned up a few times. The chain joins TRBV9 to TRBJ1-1, with 8 bases lining up with TRBD1. The germline V gene has CDR1 SGDLS and CDR2 YYNGEE. CDR3 size: 13 residues. The ends lost 4 bases at V and 4 bases at J; junction bases unmatched: 3. CDR3: CASSSTGATEAFF. The CDR3 coding sequence is TGTGCCAGCAGCTCGACAGGGGCCACTGAAGCTTTCTTT.

This clonotype was detected many times. V and J are TRBV28 and TRBJ2-7; D is unresolved. This CDR3 is 17 amino acids long. Deletions cut 5 bases from V and 2 bases from J, with 22 bases between. Germline V lookup: CDR1 MDHEN, CDR2 SYDVKM. DNA for the CDR3: TGTGCCAGCAGTCCCCTCAGTGATACTCTCCCAACCTACGAGCAGTACTTC. This translates into CASSPLSDTLPTYEQYF. Drawing the rest from reference TRBV28 and TRBJ2-7, the complete variable domain is DVKVTQSSRYLVKRTGEKVFLECVQDMDHENMFWYRQDPGLGLRLIYFSYDVKMKEKGDIPEGYSVSREKKERFSLILESASTNQTSMYLCASSPLSDTLPTYEQYFGPGTRLTVT.

This clonotype was recorded at least ten times. The chain carries TRBV4-1 and TRBJ2-1; a weak D match, TRBD1 (6 bases). This CDR3 comprises 15 residues. Trimming stripped 0 bases from V and 7 bases from J, with 13 bases between. CDR1 and CDR2 (germline): MGHRA, YSYEKL. The CDR3 region has the DNA TGCGCCAGCAGCCAAGAGCCGGGCAGGGGAAATGAGCAGTTCTTC. Translating gives CASSQEPGRGNEQFF.

This clonotype was recorded many times. The chain joins TRBV20-1 to TRBJ2-1, with D maybe TRBD2 (5 bases). Trimming stripped 5 bases from V and 5 bases from J, with 25 bases between. CDR3 length: 17 residues. Germline V gene lookup returns CDR1 DFQATT and CDR2 SNEGSKA (reference sequence). The CDR3 region is CSALPTMDHFSDNEQFF. CDR3 DNA: TGCAGTGCTCTACCGACTATGGACCATTTTAGTGACAATGAGCAGTTCTTC.

This clonotype was seen just once. CDR3 DNA: TGTGCCAGCAGCTTAGATTCCAGACTAGCGGGAGGATACACAGATACGCAGTATTTT. Translated: CASSLDSRLAGGYTDTQYF. The chain has TRBV11-3 and TRBJ2-3; 13 bases match TRBD2. CDR3 length: 19 residues. Per germline, CDR1 SGHNT and CDR2 YENEEA. The ends lost 0 bases at V and 2 bases at J; junction bases unmatched: 8.

This clonotype was seen ten or more times. The chain combines TRBV12-3 or TRBV12-4 with TRBJ2-1; TRBD2 matches 13 bases. The CDR3 runs to 14 residues. After removal of 5 bases from V and 12 bases from J, the junction contained 7 bases not matched to a gene. The CDR3 protein is CASSRGLAGVGQFF. CDR3 nucleotide sequence: TGTGCCAGCAGTCGCGGACTAGCGGGAGTAGGGCAGTTCTTC.